The clone carrying this T cell receptor beta chain was observed at least ten times. The method was immunoSEQ multiplex PCR; TCRdb's version includes in-frame clones alone and lacks a portion of them. The data hold 140,000 to 150,000 clones, with approximately 78% observed a single time. This sample stems from a study of T cell responses to AZD1222 COVID-19 vaccine. With V trimmed by 5 bases and J by 4 bases, 3 bases remained unmatched. The germline gives CDR1 SGHVS, CDR2 FNYEAQ. The CDR3 has 14 amino acids. Source: peripheral blood, taken on day 0 of MenACWY control vaccination. This chain joins TRBV7-6 and TRBJ2-3, with TRBD1 matching 10 bases. The clonotype originates from an adult in good health. CDR3 coding DNA: TGTGCCAGCAGCACAGGGACAGGGGCAGATACGCAGTATTTT. Residues: CASSTGTGADTQYF.